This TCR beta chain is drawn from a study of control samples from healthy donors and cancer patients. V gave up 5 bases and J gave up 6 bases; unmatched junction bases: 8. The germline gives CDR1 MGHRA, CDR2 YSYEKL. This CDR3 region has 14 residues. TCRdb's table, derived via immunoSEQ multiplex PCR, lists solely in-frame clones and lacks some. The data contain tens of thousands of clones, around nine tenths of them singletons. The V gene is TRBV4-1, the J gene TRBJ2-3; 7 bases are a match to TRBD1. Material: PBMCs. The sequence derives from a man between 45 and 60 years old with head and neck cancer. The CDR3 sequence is CASSNRQGEDTQYF. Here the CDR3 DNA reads TGCGCCAGCAGCAACCGACAGGGTGAGGATACGCAGTATTTT.